The TCR beta chain under discussion was sequenced for a study of beta chain features in type 1 diabetes. The authors reverse transcribed all of the isolated RNA, so sequencing captured expressed TCRB transcripts. TCRdb's copy holds only in-frame clones and misses some; the assay was immunoSEQ multiplex PCR. The table shows 330,000 or so clones, with around a fifth occurring only once. The CDR3 totals 14 residues. Germline loops: CDR1 SQVTM, CDR2 ANQGSEA. The trim removed 4 bases at V and 5 bases at J, leaving 8 bases unmatched. General study results and limits: Insertion counts at VDJ junctions were lower in type 1 diabetes patients, who also showed more deletions there. Patients with Type 1 diabetes showed moderately but significantly shorter TCRB CDR3s in all four CD4+ subsets.

This clone came up a few times. Its antigen is unknown. Sequencing was done on a sample of naive CD4+ T cells from blood. The sequence derives from a woman aged 18-30 years in good health. This chain joins TRBV29-1 and TRBJ1-5; TRBD1 matches 7 bases. DNA for the CDR3: TGCAGCGTTGCCACAGGGGTTTCGGATCAGCCCCAGCATTTT. Protein product: CSVATGVSDQPQHF.